Below, 4 T cell receptor beta chains from the same sample are listed, as sequenced in a study of shared clonotypes between healthy human individuals. Profiling relied on immunoSEQ multiplex PCR, and the TCRdb table lists in-frame clones only, not all of them. In the table there are 2,500,000 or so clones, approximately 90% of which are singletons. The sequencing input was naive CD4+ T cells from PBMCs. Regarding subset: CD45RA+ positively selected. These receptors originate from a man aged 18 to 35 in good health. Some clones in this sample may be carry-over from other donors' samples.

The gene calls are TRBV19 and TRBJ2-3; 8 nucleotides match TRBD2. This CDR3 spans 16 amino acids. Per germline, CDR1 LNHDA and CDR2 SQIVND (reference sequence). V shed 5 bases, J shed 0 bases, and the junction held 7 bases outside the gene matches. The CDR3 spells CASSRLSGASTDTQYF. The CDR3 nucleotides read TGTGCCAGTAGTCGACTTAGCGGGGCTAGCACAGATACGCAGTATTTT.

The sample holds a few counts of this clone. The CDR3 coding sequence is TGCAGTGCCGAAAGGAGAACTGAAGCTTTCTTT. Amino acid sequence: CSAERRTEAFF. This sequence joins TRBV20-1 and TRBJ1-1; no clear D. Germline V CDR1 and CDR2: DFQATT, SNEGSKA (reference sequence). CDR3 size: 11 residues. The V end was cut by 6 bases, the J end by 5 bases, with 10 bases between.

This chain joins TRBV6-1 and TRBJ1-2; possible D gene TRBD1, 5 bases. CDR1 is MNHNS and CDR2 is SASEGT in the germline V gene. The CDR3 loop spans 12 amino acids. V shed 6 bases and J shed 12 bases, with 17 bases lying between them. The CDR3 coding sequence is TGTGCCAGCAGCAGGGATTCGGGGAAGAACACCTTC. Its protein is CASSRDSGKNTF.

CDR3 sequence: CASSLERGGRGVYEQYF. The DNA for the CDR3 is TGTGCCAGCAGCTTAGAACGGGGCGGGAGGGGTGTCTACGAGCAGTACTTC. V is TRBV7-2 and J is TRBJ2-7; TRBD2 agrees at 9 bases. Germline CDR1 reads SGHTA; CDR2 reads FQGNSA. V was pared by 1 base and J by 3 bases, with 10 bases of the junction left unmatched. The CDR3 length is 17 residues.